This T cell receptor (beta chain) was obtained from a study of T cells in tuberculosis. The study's findings and limits: Shorter CDR3-alpha in active tuberculosis partly drove smaller distances.

This CDR3 contains 16 residues. With 4 bases clipped from V and 1 base from J, the junction kept 7 bases outside the gene matches. Germline V gives CDR1 SGHRS, CDR2 YFSETQ. This clone turned up a few times. Its specificity is unknown. Sequencing used immunoSEQ multiplex PCR; TCRdb keeps in-frame clones, though not all of them. The table shows around 35,000 clones, with around 93% occurring only once. This sequence joins TRBV5-1 and TRBJ1-1, with TRBD1 identical over 10 bases. This receptor was obtained from a donor aged 10 to 29 with latent tuberculosis or without tuberculosis infection. Some clones in this sample may be carry-over from other donors' samples. Sequenced input: PBMCs. The CDR3 loop reads CASSHDRDRGNTEAFF. CDR3 bases: TGCGCCAGCAGCCATGACCGGGACAGGGGGAACACTGAAGCTTTCTTT.